The 5 T cell receptor beta chains below were found in one sample sequenced in a study of blood T cell repertoires in COVID-19. The table came from immunoSEQ multiplex PCR; TCRdb's copy has only in-frame clones and leaves some out. The profile shows around 200,000 clones, 85% of them singletons. The sequenced sample consisted of PBMCs or T cells enriched from blood (not recorded which). Receptor source: a man aged 35 to 55 who had recovered from COVID-19.

The J gene is TRBJ2-1, the V gene TRBV6-1; the D gene is possibly TRBD2 (6 bases). CDR1 is MNHNS and CDR2 is SASEGT in the germline V gene. This CDR3 spans 12 amino acids. The V end was cut by 3 bases, the J end by 15 bases, with 15 bases between. CDR3 in amino acids: CASSDHGGLGFF. For the CDR3, the DNA is TGTGCCAGCAGTGACCACGGGGGACTCGGGTTCTTC.

V is TRBV10-2 and J is TRBJ1-1; TRBD1 agrees at 7 bases. The CDR3 extends over 13 amino acids. V gave up 6 bases and J gave up 5 bases; unmatched junction bases: 6. In germline, CDR1 is WSHSY, CDR2 SAAADI. In DNA, the CDR3 is TGCGCCAGCAGCGGACAGGAGGGGACTGAAGCTTTCTTT. Translation: CASSGQEGTEAFF.

The chain recombines TRBV4-2 with TRBJ1-5, with 7 bases aligning to TRBD1. V dropped 3 bases and J dropped 0; count of bases not matched to a gene: 2. The germline V gene encodes CDR1 LGHNA and CDR2 YNFKEQ. The CDR3 spans 15 residues. The CDR3 bases are TGTGCCAGCAGCCAGGACAGGAATAGCAATCAGCCCCAGCATTTT. Translating it yields CASSQDRNSNQPQHF.

This clone was counted a single time. J is TRBJ1-5 and V is TRBV2, with a possible D match to TRBD1 (5 bases). V shed 7 bases and J shed 5 bases, with 12 bases lying between them. This CDR3 region has 13 residues. CDR1 and CDR2 from the germline V gene are SNHLY and FYNNEI. CDR3 residues: CASNRGSHQPQHF. In DNA, the CDR3 is TGTGCCAGCAATAGGGGTTCCCATCAGCCCCAGCATTTT.

V and J are TRBV30 and TRBJ2-7, with 8 bases aligning to TRBD1. CDR1 and CDR2 from the germline V gene are GTSNPN and SVGIG (reference sequence). Trimming took 2 bases from V and 4 from J; bases not matched to a gene: 7. CDR3 length equals 14 residues. The CDR3 bases are TGTGCCTGGAGTACAGGGGGTGGAGGTTACGAGCAGTACTTC. It specifies CAWSTGGGGYEQYF.